Below, one T cell receptor beta chain is given with its context. This sample is drawn from a study of technical replicates of blood from a few donors. Repertoires were generated with immunoSEQ multiplex PCR, while TCRdb's copy carries only in-frame clones and drops some. The sample shows 75,000 to 90,000 clones, 80% to 95% of them seen only once. Germline assignment: CDR1 MNHEY and CDR2 SMNVEV (reference sequence). This CDR3 spans 14 amino acids. V was cut by 2 bases and J by 7 bases, with 15 bases left in between. The chain uses TRBV27 and TRBJ2-7; D possibly corresponds to TRBD1 (8 bases). Sample: T cells isolated from PBMCs. The TCR was taken from a human donor in good health. CDR3 in amino acids: CASSLTGGDREQYF. Written as DNA, the CDR3 is TGTGCCAGCAGTTTAACAGGGGGGGATCGAGAGCAGTACTTC.